This TCR beta chain was documented in a study of a mutant IDH1 vaccine in newly diagnosed glioma. On the study more broadly: Most patients had radiochemotherapy with temozolomide before enrollment; others had one alone. Broader study findings: Variations in leading peripheral T cell clonotypes appeared to have no connection with pseudoprogression.

The V gene lost 3 bases and the J gene lost 0 bases, with 10 bases spanning the gap. The CDR3 extends over 14 amino acids. Germline values: CDR1 SGHNT, CDR2 YYREEE (reference sequence). Repertoires were generated with immunoSEQ multiplex PCR, while TCRdb's copy carries only in-frame clones and drops some. This sample yields around 52,000 clones, of which about nine tenths are seen a single time; about 4.6% belongs to the top ten. Time point of the sample: week 5, during vaccination. What each vaccine dose contained was 300 ug of mutant IDH1 20-mer peptide, accompanied by topical imiquimod. Points on this clone: What it recognizes is unknown.

The source of this sequence is a woman aged 40 to 50 with glioma. V is TRBV5-4 and J is TRBJ2-7; perhaps TRBD2 as D (6 bases). The sequencing here drew on PBMCs, taken from a glioma patient whose treatment included an IDH1 peptide vaccine. The DNA for the CDR3 is TGTGCCAGCAGCTCGGGGGAGACCTCCTACGAGCAGTACTTC. Residues: CASSSGETSYEQYF. Together with reference TRBV5-4 and TRBJ2-7, the CDR3 gives the full variable domain: ETGVTQSPTHLIKTRGQQVTLRCSSQSGHNTVSWYQQALGQGPQFIFQYYREEENGRGNFPPRFSGLQFPNYSSELNVNALELDDSALYLCASSSGETSYEQYFGPGTRLTVT.